A selection of T cell receptor beta chains follows, all from one sample in a study of blood T cell repertoires in COVID-19. Using immunoSEQ multiplex PCR, the repertoire was profiled, and TCRdb retains in-frame clones only, with some absent. This sample has about 24,000 clones; 85% to 90% occur once, and the top ten carry 25% to 30%. Sequenced material: peripheral blood. The receptors here all came from a man between 70 and 80 years old with COVID-19, enrolled during active disease. The CDR3 runs from the conserved cysteine through the conserved F or W. Fields, in order: V gene, clone size, J gene, D gene, CDR3 DNA, CDR3 protein. A D gene is named only where the DNA matches it firmly. Clone size is not always given. Where it is, it says once, few, many or a class for expanded clones.

>TRBV6-5|NA|TRBJ2-3|TRBD1
TGTGCCAGCAGGCTGACAGGGAGTACAGATACGCAGTATTTT
CASRLTGSTDTQYF
>TRBV5-4|NA|TRBJ1-2|TRBD1
TGTGCCAGCAGCTCGGGACAGCTCCCCTATGGCTACACCTTC
CASSSGQLPYGYTF
>TRBV18|once|TRBJ2-4|NA
TGTGCCAGCTCACCACCGGGAGTAGCCAAAAACATTCAGTACTTC
CASSPPGVAKNIQYF
>TRBV11-3|NA|TRBJ2-3|TRBD2
TGTGCCAGCAGCTCCGGCTCAGCGGGGAGGGGAGATACGCAGTATTTT
CASSSGSAGRGDTQYF
>TRBV19|few|TRBJ2-7|TRBD2
TGTGCCAGTAGTGTTCAACCGGGACTAGCGGGAACCGAGCAGTACTTC
CASSVQPGLAGTEQYF
>TRBV5-4|once|TRBJ2-5|TRBD2
TGTGCCAGCAGCCTAGCGGGAGCTGGAGAGACCCAGTACTTC
CASSLAGAGETQYF
>TRBV5-5|NA|TRBJ1-5|TRBD1
TGTGCCAGCAGCCCAACCCGGGACAGTTATAGCAATCAGCCCCAGCATTTT
CASSPTRDSYSNQPQHF
>TRBV18|few|TRBJ1-5|TRBD1
TGTGCCAGCTCACGACAGGGGGATCAGCCCCAGCATTTT
CASSRQGDQPQHF
>TRBV5-5|few|TRBJ1-5|TRBD1
TGTGCCAGCAGCTTGGTAGGGGGCGGGCAGCCCCAGCATTTT
CASSLVGGGQPQHF
>TRBV7-2|NA|TRBJ2-1|TRBD2
TGTGCCAGCAGCTTAGGACTAGCGGGATCTGTTGAGCAGTTCTTC
CASSLGLAGSVEQFF
>TRBV7-2|NA|TRBJ2-1|TRBD2
TGTGCCAGCAGCTTAGGGGCGGGGGGTTACAATGAGCAGTTCTTC
CASSLGAGGYNEQFF